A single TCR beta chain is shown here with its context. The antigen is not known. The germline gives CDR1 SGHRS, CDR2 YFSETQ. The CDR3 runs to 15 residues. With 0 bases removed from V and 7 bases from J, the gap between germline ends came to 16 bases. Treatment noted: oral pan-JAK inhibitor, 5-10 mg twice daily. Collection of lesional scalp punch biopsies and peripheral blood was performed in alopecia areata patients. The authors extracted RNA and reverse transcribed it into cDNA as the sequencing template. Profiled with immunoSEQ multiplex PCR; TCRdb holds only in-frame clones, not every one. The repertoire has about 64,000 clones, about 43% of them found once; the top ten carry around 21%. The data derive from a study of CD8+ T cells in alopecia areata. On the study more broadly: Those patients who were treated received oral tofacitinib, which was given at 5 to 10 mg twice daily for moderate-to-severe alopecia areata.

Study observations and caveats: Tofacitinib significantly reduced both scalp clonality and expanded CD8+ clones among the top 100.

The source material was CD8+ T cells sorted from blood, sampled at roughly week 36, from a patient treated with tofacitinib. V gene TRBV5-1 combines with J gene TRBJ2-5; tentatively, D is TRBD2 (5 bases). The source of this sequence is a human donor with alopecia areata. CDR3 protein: CASSLVAHGRGTQYF. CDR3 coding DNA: TGCGCCAGCAGCTTGGTGGCTCATGGGAGAGGGACCCAGTACTTC.